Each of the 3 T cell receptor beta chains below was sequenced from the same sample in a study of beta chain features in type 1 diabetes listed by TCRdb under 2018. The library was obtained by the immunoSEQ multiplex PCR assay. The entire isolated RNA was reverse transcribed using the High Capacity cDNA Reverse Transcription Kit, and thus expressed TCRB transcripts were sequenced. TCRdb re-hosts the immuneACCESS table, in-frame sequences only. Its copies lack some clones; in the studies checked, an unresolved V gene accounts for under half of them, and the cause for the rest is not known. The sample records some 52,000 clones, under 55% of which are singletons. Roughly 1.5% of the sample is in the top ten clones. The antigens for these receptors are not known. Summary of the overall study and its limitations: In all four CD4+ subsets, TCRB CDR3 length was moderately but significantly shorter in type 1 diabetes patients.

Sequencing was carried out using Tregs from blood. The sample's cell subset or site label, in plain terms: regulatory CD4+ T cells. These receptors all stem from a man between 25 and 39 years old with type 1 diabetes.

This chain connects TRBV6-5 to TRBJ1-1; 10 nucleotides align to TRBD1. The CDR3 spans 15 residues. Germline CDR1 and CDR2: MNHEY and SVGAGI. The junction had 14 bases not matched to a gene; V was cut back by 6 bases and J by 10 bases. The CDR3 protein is CASSRSTGGQVGAFF. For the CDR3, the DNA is TGTGCCAGCAGCCGATCGACAGGGGGCCAGGTGGGAGCTTTCTTT.

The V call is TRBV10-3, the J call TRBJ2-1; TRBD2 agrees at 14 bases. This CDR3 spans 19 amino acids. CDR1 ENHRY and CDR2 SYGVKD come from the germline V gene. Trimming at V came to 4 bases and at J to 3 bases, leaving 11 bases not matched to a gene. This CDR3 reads CAISVQGTSGRAGYNEQFF. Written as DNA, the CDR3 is TGTGCCATCAGTGTTCAAGGGACTAGCGGGAGAGCGGGCTACAATGAGCAGTTCTTC.

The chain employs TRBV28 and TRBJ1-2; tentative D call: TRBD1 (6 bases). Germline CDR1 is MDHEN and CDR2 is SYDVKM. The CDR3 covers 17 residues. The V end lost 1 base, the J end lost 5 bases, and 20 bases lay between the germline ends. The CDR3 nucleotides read TGTGCCAGCAGTTTATCATTCGGGGCGGGGGGCGTGTATGGCTACACCTTC. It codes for CASSLSFGAGGVYGYTF.